This TCR beta chain was sequenced during a study of radiotherapy plus CTLA-4 blockade in lung cancer. The data were produced by immunoSEQ multiplex PCR, yet TCRdb's version contains in-frame clones alone and is incomplete. There are around 40,000 clones in the sample; about 74% occur only once, and approximately 9% lies in the top ten. Trimming took off 4 bases at V and 1 base at J, with 19 bases between the two ends. Germline CDR1 and CDR2: MGHRA and YSYEKL. This CDR3 has 17 amino acids. The receptor comes from a human donor with non-small cell lung cancer who had stable disease on radiotherapy plus ipilimumab. This rearrangement joins TRBV4-1 to TRBJ1-2; D is unclear. Here the sequenced sample was peripheral blood, taken from a patient treated with radiotherapy plus ipilimumab. The chain's CDR3 is CASSPKLSGSINYGYTF. The CDR3 DNA is TGCGCCAGCAGCCCCAAATTAAGCGGCAGTATTAACTATGGCTACACCTTC.